Listed here are 12 T cell receptor beta chains from one sample, sequenced in a study of OX40 agonist ivuxolimab in advanced cancers. Assay used: immunoSEQ multiplex PCR; TCRdb lists only in-frame clones, some missing. The data hold roughly 100,000 clones, with just over 90% observed a single time. Sequencing was performed on CD4+ or CD8+ T cells sorted from blood, taken in a trial of the OX40 agonist ivuxolimab. The origin of the receptors is an adult with an advanced solid tumor such as melanoma, head and neck, liver or kidney cancer.

This rearrangement joins TRBV7-8 to TRBJ2-7; TRBD2 agrees at 9 bases. From germline, CDR1 is SGHVS and CDR2 FQNEAQ. The CDR3 length is 15 residues. V lost 4 bases and J lost 3; bases outside the gene matches: 7. The CDR3 nucleotides are TGTGCCAGCAGCTCGCTAGCGGGGCTCGTCTACGAGCAGTACTTC. It translates to CASSSLAGLVYEQYF.

The chain employs TRBV28 and TRBJ1-2; 12 bases are shared with TRBD1. CDR3 length: 16 amino acids. V dropped 7 bases and J dropped 5; count of bases not matched to a gene: 11. From germline, CDR1 is MDHEN and CDR2 SYDVKM. The CDR3 nucleotides read TGTGCCAGCATTCCGGGACAGGGGGCGACTGGGTATGGCTACACCTTC. It encodes CASIPGQGATGYGYTF.

The chain uses TRBV7-2 and TRBJ2-3; D remains ambiguous. V was cut by 2 bases and J by 6 bases, with 9 bases left in between. Germline CDR1 is SGHTA and CDR2 is FQGNSA. The CDR3 is 13 residues long. CDR3 bases: TGTGCCAGCAGCTTATCACGGTGGGATACGCAGTATTTT. It translates to CASSLSRWDTQYF.

The rearrangement uses TRBV4-1 and TRBJ1-6; unclear D gene. Germline V lookup: CDR1 MGHRA, CDR2 YSYEKL. The CDR3 loop spans 17 amino acids. Trimming left V 1 base short and J 7 bases short, with 17 bases between. This CDR3 reads CASSQALSTDGNSPLHF. For the CDR3, the DNA is TGCGCCAGCAGCCAAGCACTTAGCACGGACGGGAATTCACCCCTCCACTTT.

V usage is TRBV7-9 and J usage is TRBJ2-6, with 8 bases aligning to TRBD1. The junction had 9 bases not matched to a gene; V was cut back by 8 bases and J by 0 bases. The CDR3 contains 17 residues. CDR1 SEHNR and CDR2 FQNEAQ come from the germline V gene (reference sequence). The CDR3 coding sequence is TGTGCCAGCGGAGGACAGGGCCTTACCTCTGGGGCCAACGTCCTGACTTTC. Translated, it gives CASGGQGLTSGANVLTF.

The J gene is TRBJ1-2, the V gene TRBV2; TRBD1 aligns across 9 bases. The CDR3 is 15 residues long. CDR1 and CDR2 (germline): SNHLY, FYNNEI. Germline trimming cut 6 bases from V and 6 bases from J; bases unmatched to any gene: 11. The CDR3 loop is CASREPGTGTHGYTF. The CDR3 bases are TGTGCCAGCAGGGAGCCCGGGACAGGGACTCATGGCTACACCTTC.

V gene TRBV5-1 combines with J gene TRBJ2-7; perhaps TRBD1 as D (5 bases). V gave up 0 bases and J gave up 6 bases, with 13 bases separating them. The CDR3 is made up of 14 amino acids. Germline V CDR1 and CDR2: SGHRS, YFSETQ. CDR3 DNA: TGCGCCAGCAGCTTGGCTCAAGTCGACAGCGAGCAGTACTTC. Protein: CASSLAQVDSEQYF.

This clone came up once. The CDR3 sequence: CASSPAGTATEAFF. The CDR3 nucleotides are TGCGCCAGCAGCCCGGCAGGTACGGCCACTGAAGCTTTCTTT. The chain joins TRBV5-1 to TRBJ1-1; D is ambiguous. The length of the CDR3 is 14 residues. The germline V gene has CDR1 SGHRS and CDR2 YFSETQ. V shed 4 bases and J shed 4 bases, with 14 bases lying between them.

The chain couples TRBV5-1 to TRBJ2-3, with D maybe TRBD1 (7 bases). Germline CDR1 reads SGHRS; CDR2 reads YFSETQ. Between the trimmed V and J ends, which lost 4 bases and 0 bases, there was a span of 15 bases. The CDR3 has 16 amino acids. CDR3 nucleotides: TGCGCCAGCAGCCTACCTCAGGGGGGAAGCACAGATACGCAGTATTTT. It specifies CASSLPQGGSTDTQYF.

This chain connects TRBV19 to TRBJ1-5; D is uncertain. This CDR3 comprises 15 residues. V lost 5 bases, J lost 0 bases, and 11 bases lay in between. CDR1 and CDR2 (germline): LNHDA, SQIVND (reference sequence). The DNA for the CDR3 is TGTGCCAGTAGTGCAGCTAGATATAGCAATCAGCCCCAGCATTTT. It specifies CASSAARYSNQPQHF.

This clone has only one observation. J is TRBJ2-1 and V is TRBV6-5, with D maybe TRBD2 (5 bases). The CDR3 extends over 14 amino acids. Germline V lookup: CDR1 MNHEY, CDR2 SVGAGI. Trimming cost V 10 bases and J 4 bases, with 17 bases left between them. CDR3: CATTRTRGYNEQFF. In DNA, the CDR3 is TGTGCCACCACCAGGACCCGCGGGTACAATGAGCAGTTCTTC.

The V and J genes are TRBV7-2 and TRBJ2-7, with 10 positions matching TRBD1. After removal of 5 bases from V and 5 bases from J, the junction contained 6 bases not matched to a gene. This CDR3 is 14 amino acids long. Germline values: CDR1 SGHTA, CDR2 FQGNSA. The CDR3 DNA sequence: TGTGCCAGCAGCCCCCCGACAGGGGGCCACGAGCAGTACTTC. Translating it yields CASSPPTGGHEQYF.